This TCR beta chain was profiled in a study of graft-versus-host responses after intestinal transplantation. Clones were read by immunoSEQ multiplex PCR, and TCRdb kept only the in-frame ones, dropping some. The sample gives about 96,000 clones, roughly 92% of which show up once; 0.17% is in the top ten. Details on this clone: As yet, its antigen is unknown.

The source material was unstimulated CD4+ T cells sorted from spleen or lymph node cells, sampled before intestinal transplant. The receptor was isolated from a human donor who received an intestinal transplant.

The DNA for the CDR3 is TGTGCCAGCCCCACTCGCGAGGGGGTGAACACTGAAGCTTTCTTT. Protein: CASPTREGVNTEAFF. The genes are TRBV6-6 and TRBJ1-1; TRBD1 might be the D (6 bases). The length of the CDR3 is 15 residues. Looked up from germline, CDR1 is MNHNY and CDR2 is SVGAGI (reference sequence). The V and J ends lost 8 bases and 0 bases respectively, with 16 bases between them.